The 25 T cell receptor beta chains below come from one sample, sequenced in a study of stem cell transplantation in POMP-related autoinflammatory disease. Data came from immunoSEQ multiplex PCR; TCRdb stores just in-frame clones and leaves some out. This table has more than 9,000 clones, around 79% appearing once. The material was CD4+ T cells from PBMCs, obtained after stem cell transplantation. The receptors originated from a human patient with POMP-related autoinflammation and immune dysregulation (PRAID). Some T cells may trace back to the graft donor.

V is TRBV7-2 and J is TRBJ2-2; TRBD2 is a possible D gene (5 bases). Trimming pared 5 bases from V and 5 bases from J, leaving 15 bases between. Germline CDR1 and CDR2: SGHTA and FQGNSA. The CDR3 consists of 15 residues. CDR3 in amino acids: CASSPRRSGTGELFF. The CDR3 DNA is TGTGCCAGCAGCCCAAGAAGATCGGGGACCGGGGAGCTGTTTTTT.

This clone was counted once. The chain employs TRBV18 and TRBJ1-3, with D maybe TRBD1 (5 bases). Germline V lookup: CDR1 KGHSH, CDR2 LQKENI. The length of the CDR3 is 14 residues. The ends were cut back, 6 bases at V and 2 bases at J, with 11 bases in the middle. This CDR3 reads CASSPGAPGNTIYF. CDR3 nucleotide sequence: TGTGCCAGCTCCCCTGGGGCTCCTGGAAACACCATATATTTT.

This clone was seen once. The V call is TRBV14, the J call TRBJ2-4, with D uncertain. The V and J ends lost 0 bases and 3 bases respectively, with 12 bases between them. The germline V gene encodes CDR1 SGHDN and CDR2 FVKESK. The CDR3 totals 16 residues. CDR3 coding DNA: TGTGCCAGCAGCCAAGAGGCGCCTCTCCACAAAAACATTCAGTACTTC. It is translated as CASSQEAPLHKNIQYF. Drawing the rest from reference TRBV14 and TRBJ2-4, the complete variable domain is EAGVTQFPSHSVIEKGQTVTLRCDPISGHDNLYWYRRVMGKEIKFLLHFVKESKQDESGMPNNRFLAERTGGTYSTLKVQPAELEDSGVYFCASSQEAPLHKNIQYFGAGTRLSVL.

In its sample, this clone was seen a few times. The chain carries TRBV7-9 and TRBJ2-2; the match to TRBD2 covers 9 bases. V shed 6 bases, J shed 6 bases, and the junction held 8 bases outside the gene matches. CDR1 and CDR2 from the germline V gene are SEHNR and FQNEAQ (reference sequence). The CDR3 extends over 15 amino acids. The CDR3 bases are TGTGCCAGCAGGACTAGCGGCCCGAGTCCCGGGGAGCTGTTTTTT. Its translation: CASRTSGPSPGELFF.

V is TRBV10-3 and J is TRBJ2-7, with 14 positions matching TRBD2. CDR3 length equals 17 residues. V trimming: 1 base; J trimming: 9 bases; junction bases outside the gene matches: 11. Germline V gene lookup returns CDR1 ENHRY and CDR2 SYGVKD. The CDR3 DNA is TGTGCCATCAGTGAGTTTAGACTAGCGGGAGGGCCATTGATGCAGTACTTC. Translated: CAISEFRLAGGPLMQYF.

CDR3 in amino acids: CASSPGGVHYEQYF. DNA of the CDR3: TGTGCCAGCTCGCCAGGAGGAGTCCACTACGAGCAGTACTTC. The chain employs TRBV18 and TRBJ2-7; the D gene is possibly TRBD2 (5 bases). Trimming shortened V by 6 bases and J by 3 bases, and 15 bases separated the two germline ends. CDR1 and CDR2 from the germline V gene are KGHSH and LQKENI. CDR3 size: 14 residues.

V and J are TRBV3-1 (or the pseudogene TRBV3-2) and TRBJ2-2, with D maybe TRBD2 (6 bases). The CDR3 has 17 amino acids. V gave up 1 base and J gave up 0 bases, with 12 bases separating them. Germline CDR1 and CDR2: LGHDT and YNNKEL (reference sequence). Here the CDR3 reads CASSQVGAGSNTGELFF. For the CDR3, the DNA is TGTGCCAGCAGCCAAGTTGGCGCGGGATCGAACACCGGGGAGCTGTTTTTT.

The CDR3 loop reads CASSPAGTVGSGYTF. The CDR3 coding sequence is TGTGCCAGCAGTCCAGCCGGGACAGTGGGTTCTGGCTACACCTTC. V gene TRBV28 combines with J gene TRBJ1-2; 7 bases line up with TRBD1. With V trimmed by 5 bases and J by 7 bases, 13 bases remained unmatched. CDR1 is MDHEN and CDR2 is SYDVKM in the germline V gene. This CDR3 contains 15 residues.

This clone was detected once. As DNA, the CDR3 is TGTGCCAGCAGCGCAGCGGGAGGGATGGTAGAGACCCAGTACTTC. Its protein product is CASSAAGGMVETQYF. The rearrangement uses TRBV9 and TRBJ2-5; 10 bases are shared with TRBD2. Per germline, CDR1 SGDLS and CDR2 YYNGEE. V lost 3 bases and J lost 4; bases outside the gene matches: 6. This CDR3 spans 15 amino acids.

This chain uses TRBV6-2 or TRBV6-3 with TRBJ2-2; D remains ambiguous. V was pared by 4 bases and J by 2 bases, with 8 bases between. The germline CDR1 and CDR2 sequences are MNHEY and SVGEGT. This CDR3 is built from 14 residues. The CDR3 DNA reads as TGTGCCAGCAGTTCTACAGTTAACACCGGGGAGCTGTTTTTT. This encodes CASSSTVNTGELFF.

This chain uses TRBV5-1 with TRBJ2-5; D call uncertain. Trimming stripped 0 bases from V and 1 base from J, with 13 bases between. The CDR3 is 16 amino acids. Germline V gene data show CDR1 as SGHRS and CDR2 as YFSETQ. CDR3 DNA: TGCGCCAGCAGCTTGGCGAAAGGGCGTATCCAAGAGACCCAGTACTTC. Amino acid sequence: CASSLAKGRIQETQYF. Full variable domain (rest looked up from reference TRBV5-1 and TRBJ2-5): KAGVTQTPRYLIKTRGQQVTLSCSPISGHRSVSWYQQTPGQGLQFLFEYFSETQRNKGNFPGRFSGRQFSNSRSEMNVSTLELGDSALYLCASSLAKGRIQETQYFGPGTRLLVL.

Only a few counts were recorded for this clone. The genes are TRBV30 and TRBJ2-7, with 12 bases fitting TRBD1. After removal of 4 bases from V and 6 bases from J, the junction contained 16 bases not matched to a gene. CDR1 is GTSNPN and CDR2 is SVGIG in the germline V gene (reference sequence). This CDR3 region has 17 residues. In DNA, the CDR3 is TGTGCCTGGACCAAGTGGGGCGTGGGACAGGGGGCGGTCGAGCAGTACTTC. As protein: CAWTKWGVGQGAVEQYF.

The chain employs TRBV11-2 and TRBJ2-2; TRBD2 agrees at 11 bases. V shed 5 bases and J 7 bases; nucleotides not matched to a gene: 6. CDR1 SGHAT and CDR2 FQNNGV come from the germline V gene. This CDR3 has 15 amino acids. The CDR3 DNA is TGTGCCAGCAGCGCACTAGCGGGAGCGGTCGGGGAGCTGTTTTTT. Its translation is CASSALAGAVGELFF.

The chain carries TRBV30 and TRBJ1-2, with D unclear. V was trimmed by 0 bases and J by 1 base, leaving 12 bases between them. Germline V gene data show CDR1 as GTSNPN and CDR2 as SVGIG (reference sequence). The length of the CDR3 is 15 residues. CDR3 sequence (DNA): TGTGCCTGGAGTGTAAAGACACCTCTTAACTATGGCTACACCTTC. This codes for CAWSVKTPLNYGYTF.

The V gene is TRBV7-6, the J gene TRBJ2-1, with D possibly matching TRBD2 (6 bases). CDR3 length equals 15 residues. Germline CDR1 SGHVS, CDR2 FNYEAQ. Trimming took 5 bases from V and 4 from J, leaving 15 bases between them. The CDR3 loop reads CASSLGEARYNEQFF. CDR3 bases: TGTGCCAGCAGCCTGGGGGAGGCCCGATACAATGAGCAGTTCTTC.

The chain employs TRBV5-6 and TRBJ1-5; TRBD1 matches at 7 bases. CDR1 SGHDT and CDR2 YYEEEE come from the germline V gene. J gave up 9 bases and V 4 bases, and 13 bases lay outside the gene matches. This CDR3 region has 15 residues. The CDR3 loop is CASSQRGQIIRPQHF. The CDR3 DNA follows: TGTGCCAGCAGCCAAAGGGGACAGATAATCAGGCCCCAGCATTTT.

The chain joins TRBV5-1 to TRBJ2-7; TRBD1 or TRBD2 may be the D gene (5 bases each). Per germline, CDR1 SGHRS and CDR2 YFSETQ. The V end was cut by 4 bases, the J end by 0 bases, with 11 bases between. The CDR3 contains 14 residues. The CDR3 region has the DNA TGCGCCAGCAGCCCGGGACCTGGCTCCTACGAGCAGTACTTC. It yields the protein CASSPGPGSYEQYF. The full variable domain, with the rest looked up from reference TRBV5-1 and TRBJ2-7, is KAGVTQTPRYLIKTRGQQVTLSCSPISGHRSVSWYQQTPGQGLQFLFEYFSETQRNKGNFPGRFSGRQFSNSRSEMNVSTLELGDSALYLCASSPGPGSYEQYFGPGTRLTVT.

The gene calls are TRBV19 and TRBJ2-1, with TRBD2 matching over 14 bases. V dropped 4 bases and J dropped 5; count of bases not matched to a gene: 7. This CDR3 contains 17 residues. CDR1 is LNHDA and CDR2 is SQIVND in the germline V gene (reference sequence). This CDR3 is CASSKGLAGEVNNEQFF. CDR3 sequence (DNA): TGTGCCAGTAGTAAGGGACTAGCGGGAGAGGTGAACAATGAGCAGTTCTTC.

The chain employs TRBV11-2 and TRBJ2-1; D not certain. The germline gives CDR1 SGHAT, CDR2 FQNNGV. The CDR3 extends over 15 amino acids. Between the trimmed V and J ends, which lost 5 bases and 0 bases, there was a span of 11 bases. In nucleotides, the CDR3 is TGTGCCAGCAGCCCCCGGTCCTCCTCCTACAATGAGCAGTTCTTC. Amino acids: CASSPRSSSYNEQFF.

V gene TRBV11-3 combines with J gene TRBJ1-3, with D unclear. V was cut by 5 bases and J by 7 bases, with 15 bases left in between. Germline CDR1 reads SGHNT; CDR2 reads YENEEA. CDR3 length: 14 residues. CDR3 nucleotides: TGTGCCAGCAGCCATACCGGGATGGGGAACACCATATATTTT. As protein: CASSHTGMGNTIYF.

The chain links TRBV14 to TRBJ1-4, with TRBD1 matching over 7 bases. Germline V gene sequence: CDR1 SGHDN, CDR2 FVKESK. The CDR3 runs to 16 residues. Unmatched junction bases numbered 16, after V lost 8 bases and J lost 7 bases. The CDR3 nucleotides read TGTGCCAGCGGCCGACAACAGGGGCAATGGGGTGAAAAACTGTTTTTT. Translated: CASGRQQGQWGEKLFF.

The chain has TRBV7-9 and TRBJ2-1; 7 positions match TRBD1. Germline values: CDR1 SEHNR, CDR2 FQNEAQ (reference sequence). V was pared by 2 bases and J by 0 bases, with 10 bases of the junction left unmatched. This CDR3 is 18 amino acids long. CDR3 region: CASSLRRSGTASYNEQFF. In DNA form, the CDR3 reads TGTGCCAGCAGCTTACGTAGATCTGGGACAGCCTCCTACAATGAGCAGTTCTTC.

The genes are TRBV6-2 or TRBV6-3 and TRBJ1-6; D not resolved. This CDR3 has 14 amino acids. Trimming removed 2 bases at V and 7 bases at J, with 9 bases between. The germline V gene has CDR1 MNHEY and CDR2 SVGEGT. CDR3 region: CASSYSIENSPLHF. CDR3 bases: TGTGCCAGCAGTTACAGCATAGAAAATTCACCCCTCCACTTT.

The J gene is TRBJ1-1, the V gene TRBV5-1; D perhaps matches TRBD1 (5 bases). Germline CDR1 reads SGHRS; CDR2 reads YFSETQ. CDR3 size: 13 residues. The V and J ends lost 4 bases and 0 bases respectively, with 7 bases between them. The CDR3 DNA follows: TGCGCCAGCAGCCCCAGGGTGAACACTGAAGCTTTCTTT. As protein: CASSPRVNTEAFF. Full variable domain (outside the CDR3, taken from reference TRBV5-1 and TRBJ1-1): KAGVTQTPRYLIKTRGQQVTLSCSPISGHRSVSWYQQTPGQGLQFLFEYFSETQRNKGNFPGRFSGRQFSNSRSEMNVSTLELGDSALYLCASSPRVNTEAFFGQGTRLTVV.

The chain recombines TRBV10-3 with TRBJ2-1; D remains unclear. Per the germline V gene, CDR1 is ENHRY and CDR2 is SYGVKD. This CDR3 contains 16 residues. The germline V and J ends were trimmed by 4 bases and 1 base, with 14 bases remaining between them. Here the CDR3 reads CAISGFEVSSYNEQFF. The CDR3 DNA is TGTGCCATCAGTGGATTCGAGGTGTCGTCCTACAATGAGCAGTTCTTC.